The entry below describes one TCR beta chain. Germline V gene sequence: CDR1 SGHRS, CDR2 YFSETQ. CDR3 length: 14 amino acids. Trimming took off 5 bases at V and 7 bases at J, with 18 bases between the two ends. The sample comes from a study of blood T cell repertoires in COVID-19. About the research overall: The samples span acute and convalescent COVID-19 from the United States, Italy and Spain. The analysed material was cDNA or gDNA that came from T cells, B-cell-depleted T cells, or PBMCs.

In the study's own analysis: Amplification of reference gene primers provided the estimated nucleated cell counts. Generated by immunoSEQ multiplex PCR, the TCRdb table keeps only in-frame clones and is missing some. V and J calls and clone size come straight from that table; D and trimming were deduced from the DNA. The sample has 55,000 to 80,000 clones, 70% to 85% seen once. V is TRBV5-1 and J is TRBJ1-2; weak D call: TRBD1 (5 bases). The source is a man in his sixties with acute or convalescent COVID-19. Sequenced material: peripheral blood. The CDR3 bases are TGCGCCAGCAGTTTAACCACAGGCGGTGGTGGCTACACCTTC. It encodes CASSLTTGGGGYTF.